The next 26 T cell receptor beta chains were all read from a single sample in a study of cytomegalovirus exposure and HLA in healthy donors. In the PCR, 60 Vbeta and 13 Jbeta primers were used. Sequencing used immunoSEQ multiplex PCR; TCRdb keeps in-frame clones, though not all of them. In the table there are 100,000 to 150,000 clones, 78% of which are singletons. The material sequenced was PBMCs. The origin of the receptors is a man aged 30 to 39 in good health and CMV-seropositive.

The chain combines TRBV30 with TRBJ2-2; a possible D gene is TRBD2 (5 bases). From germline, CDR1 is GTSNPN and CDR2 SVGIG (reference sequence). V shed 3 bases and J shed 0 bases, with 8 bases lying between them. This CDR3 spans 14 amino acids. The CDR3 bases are TGTGCCTGGAGAAGCGGAACGAACACCGGGGAGCTGTTTTTT. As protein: CAWRSGTNTGELFF.

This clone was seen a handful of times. In nucleotides, the CDR3 is TGTGCCAGCAGCTTAGCGGGACAGGGGGTGACTGAAGCTTTCTTT. Its protein is CASSLAGQGVTEAFF. The rearrangement joins TRBV7-9 to TRBJ1-1; the match to TRBD1 covers 11 bases. This CDR3 has 15 amino acids. V gave up 0 bases and J gave up 5 bases; unmatched junction bases: 2. Germline V lookup: CDR1 SEHNR, CDR2 FQNEAQ (reference sequence).

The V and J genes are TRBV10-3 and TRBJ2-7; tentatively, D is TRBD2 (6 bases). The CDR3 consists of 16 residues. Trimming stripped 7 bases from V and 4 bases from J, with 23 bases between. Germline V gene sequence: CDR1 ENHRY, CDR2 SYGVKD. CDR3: CAITPYGGIRQYEQYF. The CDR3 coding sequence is TGTGCCATCACTCCCTACGGCGGGATCAGGCAATACGAGCAGTACTTC.

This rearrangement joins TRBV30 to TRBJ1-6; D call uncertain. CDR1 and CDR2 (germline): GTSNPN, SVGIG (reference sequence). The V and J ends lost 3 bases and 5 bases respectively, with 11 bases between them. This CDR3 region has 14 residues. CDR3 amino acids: CAWRSGENNSPLHF. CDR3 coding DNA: TGTGCCTGGAGAAGCGGGGAAAATAATTCACCCCTCCACTTT. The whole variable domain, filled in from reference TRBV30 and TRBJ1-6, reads SQTIHQWPATLVQPVGSPLSLECTVEGTSNPNLYWYRQAAGRGLQLLFYSVGIGQISSEVPQNLSASRPQDRQFILSSKKLLLSDSGFYLCAWRSGENNSPLHFGNGTRLTVT.

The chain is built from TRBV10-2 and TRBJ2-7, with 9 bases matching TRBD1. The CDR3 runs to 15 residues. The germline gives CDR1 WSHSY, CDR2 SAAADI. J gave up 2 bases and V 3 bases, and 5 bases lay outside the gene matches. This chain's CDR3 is CASSDPGQGPYEQYF. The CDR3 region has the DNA TGCGCCAGCAGTGACCCGGGACAGGGACCCTACGAGCAGTACTTC.

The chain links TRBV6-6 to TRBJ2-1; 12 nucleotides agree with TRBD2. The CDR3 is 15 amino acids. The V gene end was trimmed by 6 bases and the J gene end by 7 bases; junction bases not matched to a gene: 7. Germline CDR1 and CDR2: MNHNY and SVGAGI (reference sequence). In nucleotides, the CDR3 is TGTGCCAGCAGGAATTCCGGGACTAGCGGGAATGAGCAGTTCTTC. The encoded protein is CASRNSGTSGNEQFF.

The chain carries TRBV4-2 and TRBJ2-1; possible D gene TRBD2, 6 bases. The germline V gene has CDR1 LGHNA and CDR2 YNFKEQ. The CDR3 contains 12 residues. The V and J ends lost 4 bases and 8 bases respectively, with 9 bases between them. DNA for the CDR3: TGTGCCAGCAGCCCCTTAGCGGATGAGCAGTTCTTC. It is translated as CASSPLADEQFF.

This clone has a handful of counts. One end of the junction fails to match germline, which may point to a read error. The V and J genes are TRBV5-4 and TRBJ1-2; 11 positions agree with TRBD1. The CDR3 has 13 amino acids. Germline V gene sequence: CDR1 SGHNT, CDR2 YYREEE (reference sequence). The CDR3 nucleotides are TGCGCCAGCAGCGGACAGGGGGCGAAGGGCTACACCTTC. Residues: CASSGQGAKGYTF. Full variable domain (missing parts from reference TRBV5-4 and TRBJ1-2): ETGVTQSPTHLIKTRGQQVTLRCSSQSGHNTVSWYQQALGQGPQFIFQYYREEENGRGNFPPRFSGLQFPNYSSELNVNALELDDSALYLCASSGQGAKGYTFGSGTRLTVV.

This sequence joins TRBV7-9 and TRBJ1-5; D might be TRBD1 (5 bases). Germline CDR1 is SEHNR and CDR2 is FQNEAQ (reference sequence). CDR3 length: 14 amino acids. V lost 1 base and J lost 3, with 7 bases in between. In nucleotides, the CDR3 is TGTGCCAGCAGCTTAGGGGGCGTCAATCAGCCCCAGCATTTT. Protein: CASSLGGVNQPQHF. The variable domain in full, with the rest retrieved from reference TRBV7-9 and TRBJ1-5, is DTGVSQNPRHKITKRGQNVTFRCDPISEHNRLYWYRQTLGQGPEFLTYFQNEAQLEKSRLLSDRFSAERPKGSFSTLEIQRTEQGDSAMYLCASSLGGVNQPQHFGDGTRLSIL.

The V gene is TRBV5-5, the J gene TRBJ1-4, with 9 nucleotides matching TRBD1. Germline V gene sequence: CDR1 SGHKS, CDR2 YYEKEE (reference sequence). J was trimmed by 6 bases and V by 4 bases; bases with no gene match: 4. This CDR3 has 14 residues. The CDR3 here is CASSVRDRDEKLFF. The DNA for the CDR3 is TGTGCCAGCAGCGTACGGGACAGGGATGAAAAACTGTTTTTT.

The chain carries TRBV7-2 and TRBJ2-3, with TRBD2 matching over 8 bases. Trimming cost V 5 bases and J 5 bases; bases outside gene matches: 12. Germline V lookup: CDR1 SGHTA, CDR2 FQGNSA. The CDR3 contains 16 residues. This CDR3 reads CASSRREGRRKDTQYF. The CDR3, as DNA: TGTGCCAGCAGCCGCCGGGAGGGCCGGAGGAAAGATACGCAGTATTTT.

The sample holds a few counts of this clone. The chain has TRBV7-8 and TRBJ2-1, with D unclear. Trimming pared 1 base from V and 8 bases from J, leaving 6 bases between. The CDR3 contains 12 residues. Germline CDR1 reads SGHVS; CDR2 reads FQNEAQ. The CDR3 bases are TGTGCCAGCAGCTTAGTAGGAGATGAGCAGTTCTTC. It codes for CASSLVGDEQFF.

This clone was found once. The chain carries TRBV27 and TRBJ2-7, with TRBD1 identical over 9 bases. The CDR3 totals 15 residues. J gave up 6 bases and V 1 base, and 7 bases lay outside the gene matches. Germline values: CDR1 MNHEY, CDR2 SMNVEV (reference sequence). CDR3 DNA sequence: TGTGCCAGCAGTTTATTAGGACAGGGGTTACTCGAGCAGTACTTC. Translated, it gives CASSLLGQGLLEQYF.

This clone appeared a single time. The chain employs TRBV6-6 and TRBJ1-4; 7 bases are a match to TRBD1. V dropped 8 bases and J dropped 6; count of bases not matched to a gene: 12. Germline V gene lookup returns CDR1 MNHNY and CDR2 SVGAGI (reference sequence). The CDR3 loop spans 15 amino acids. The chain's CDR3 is CASRTLRDRHEKLFF. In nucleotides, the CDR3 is TGTGCCAGCCGCACCCTCCGGGACAGACATGAAAAACTGTTTTTT.

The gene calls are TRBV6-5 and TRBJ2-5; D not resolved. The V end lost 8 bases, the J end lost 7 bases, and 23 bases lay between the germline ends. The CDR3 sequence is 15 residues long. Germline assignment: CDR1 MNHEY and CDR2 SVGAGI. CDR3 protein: CASGRRPGHKGTQYF. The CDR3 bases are TGTGCCAGCGGCAGAAGACCGGGTCACAAAGGGACCCAGTACTTC.

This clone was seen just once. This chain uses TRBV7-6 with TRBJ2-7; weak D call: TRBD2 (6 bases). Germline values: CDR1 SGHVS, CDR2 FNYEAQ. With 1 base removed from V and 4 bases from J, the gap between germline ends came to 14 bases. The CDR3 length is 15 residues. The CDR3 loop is CASSLGAGGGYEQYF. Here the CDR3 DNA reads TGTGCCAGCAGCTTAGGAGCGGGTGGGGGGTACGAGCAGTACTTC.

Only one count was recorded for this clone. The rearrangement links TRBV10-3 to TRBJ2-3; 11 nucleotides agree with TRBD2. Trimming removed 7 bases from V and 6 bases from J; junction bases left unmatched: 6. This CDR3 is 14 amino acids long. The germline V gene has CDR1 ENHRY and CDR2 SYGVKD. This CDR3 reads CAIKLAGGMDTQYF. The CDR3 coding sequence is TGTGCCATCAAGCTAGCGGGAGGAATGGATACGCAGTATTTT.

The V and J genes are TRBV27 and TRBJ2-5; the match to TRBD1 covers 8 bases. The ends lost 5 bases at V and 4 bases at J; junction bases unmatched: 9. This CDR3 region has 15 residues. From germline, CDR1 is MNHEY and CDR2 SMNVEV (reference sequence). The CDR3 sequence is CASSAPGQALETQYF. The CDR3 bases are TGTGCCAGCAGTGCCCCGGGACAGGCTCTAGAGACCCAGTACTTC.

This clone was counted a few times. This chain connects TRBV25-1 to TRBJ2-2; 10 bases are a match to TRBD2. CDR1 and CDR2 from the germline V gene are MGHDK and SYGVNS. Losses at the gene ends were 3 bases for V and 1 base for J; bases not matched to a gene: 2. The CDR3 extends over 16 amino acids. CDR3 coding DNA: TGTGCCAGCAGTGAGAGCGGGAGGGGGAACACCGGGGAGCTGTTTTTT. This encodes CASSESGRGNTGELFF.

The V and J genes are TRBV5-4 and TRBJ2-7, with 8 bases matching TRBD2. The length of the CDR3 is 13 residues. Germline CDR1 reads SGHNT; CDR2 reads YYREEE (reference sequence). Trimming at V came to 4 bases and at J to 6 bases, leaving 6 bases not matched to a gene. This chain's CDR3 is CASSGSGRGEQYF. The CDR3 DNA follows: TGTGCCAGCAGCGGAAGCGGGAGAGGCGAGCAGTACTTC.

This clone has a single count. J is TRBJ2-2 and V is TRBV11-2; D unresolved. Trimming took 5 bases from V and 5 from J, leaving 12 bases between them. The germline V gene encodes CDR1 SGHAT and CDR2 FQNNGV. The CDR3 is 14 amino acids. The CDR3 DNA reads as TGTGCCAGCAGCCCTCTCCCCCAGACCGGGGAGCTGTTTTTT. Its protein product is CASSPLPQTGELFF.

This CDR3 reads CASSLSGTYEQYF. The CDR3 nucleotides read TGTGCCAGCAGCTTAAGCGGAACCTACGAGCAGTACTTC. V usage is TRBV5-6 and J usage is TRBJ2-7; tentative D call: TRBD2 (5 bases). CDR1 is SGHDT and CDR2 is YYEEEE in the germline V gene. The V and J ends lost 2 bases and 2 bases respectively, with 8 bases between them. This CDR3 is built from 13 residues.

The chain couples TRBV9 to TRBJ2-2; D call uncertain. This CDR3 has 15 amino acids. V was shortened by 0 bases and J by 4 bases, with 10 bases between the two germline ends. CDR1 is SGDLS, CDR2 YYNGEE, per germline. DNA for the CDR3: TGTGCCAGCAGCGTAGAGGTAGCTGGCACCGGGGAGCTGTTTTTT. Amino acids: CASSVEVAGTGELFF. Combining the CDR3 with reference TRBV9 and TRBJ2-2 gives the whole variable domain DSGVTQTPKHLITATGQRVTLRCSPRSGDLSVYWYQQSLDQGLQFLIQYYNGEERAKGNILERFSAQQFPDLHSELNLSSLELGDSALYFCASSVEVAGTGELFFGEGSRLTVL.

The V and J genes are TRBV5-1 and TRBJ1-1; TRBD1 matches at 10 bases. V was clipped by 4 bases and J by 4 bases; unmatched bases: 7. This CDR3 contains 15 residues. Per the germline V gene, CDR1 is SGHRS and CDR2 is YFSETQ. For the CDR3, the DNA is TGCGCCAGCAGCGTGCGACAGGGGGCCTTCACTGAAGCTTTCTTT. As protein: CASSVRQGAFTEAFF. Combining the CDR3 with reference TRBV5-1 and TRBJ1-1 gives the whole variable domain KAGVTQTPRYLIKTRGQQVTLSCSPISGHRSVSWYQQTPGQGLQFLFEYFSETQRNKGNFPGRFSGRQFSNSRSEMNVSTLELGDSALYLCASSVRQGAFTEAFFGQGTRLTVV.

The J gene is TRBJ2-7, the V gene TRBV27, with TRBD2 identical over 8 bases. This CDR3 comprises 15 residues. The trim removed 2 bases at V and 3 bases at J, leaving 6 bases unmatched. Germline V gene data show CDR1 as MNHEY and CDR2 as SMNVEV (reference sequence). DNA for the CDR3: TGTGCCAGCAGTTTAGGAAGCGGGAGAAGCTACGAGCAGTACTTC. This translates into CASSLGSGRSYEQYF.

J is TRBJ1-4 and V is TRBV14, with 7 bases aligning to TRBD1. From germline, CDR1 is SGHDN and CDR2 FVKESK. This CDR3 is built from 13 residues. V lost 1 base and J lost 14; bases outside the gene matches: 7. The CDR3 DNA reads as TGTGCCAGCAGCCAAGCAATGAGACAGGGTCTGTTTTTT. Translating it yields CASSQAMRQGLFF.